This T cell receptor beta chain originates from a study of T-cell memory formation after mild COVID-19. Regarding the study as a whole: The CD4+ clones that contracted clustered mainly within CM and EM, and the CD8+ clones concentrated in EMRA.

In this sample, this clonotype turned up a few times. Its antigen is currently unknown. Germline V CDR1 and CDR2: SGHDT, YYEEEE. Trimming pared 4 bases from V and 2 bases from J, leaving 13 bases between. The CDR3 has 14 residues. With constant-segment primers, 5'RACE yielded cDNA libraries of TCR alpha and TCR beta that carried sample barcodes and UMIs. MiXCR, run by TCRdb on the 5' RACE reads, gives a single entry per CDR3 protein. The table records approximately 400,000 distinct CDR3 sequences, approximately 24% of them present only once. This TCR was sampled from an adult woman who had mild COVID-19 (a few samples of this study predate the infection). Cell type and time point are not known. The chain couples TRBV5-6 to TRBJ2-7; D gene ambiguous. Sequencing input: PBMCs or a T cell subset sorted from them (not recorded which). The chain's CDR3 is CASSGIGETYEQYF. The DNA for the CDR3 is TGTGCCAGCAGCGGGATAGGAGAAACCTACGAGCAGTACTTC.